This T cell receptor beta chain was recovered during a study of blood T cell repertoires in COVID-19. Trimming cost V 6 bases and J 6 bases; bases outside gene matches: 10. CDR1 is SNHLY and CDR2 is FYNNEI in the germline V gene. CDR3 length: 16 residues. The study drew participants aged about 18 to 95 years from roughly 25 US areas. Exposed enrollees had met someone with a PCR-confirmed or clinician-diagnosed COVID-19 case at some point within the 2 weeks before study entry. A single count supports this clone. Original analysis: Scientists estimated how many nucleated cells there were by amplifying reference gene primers. Libraries were prepared by immunoSEQ multiplex PCR; TCRdb keeps only in-frame clonotypes and omits some of them. V and J calls and clone size are as listed in that table; D and trimming were resolved from the DNA. The table has some 340,000 clones, 90% seen once.

The TCR was taken from a woman aged 30 to 39 who had been exposed to COVID-19. Input material: PBMCs or T cells enriched from blood (not recorded which). The chain is built from TRBV2 and TRBJ2-3; TRBD2 matches at 12 bases. The CDR3 is CASRPPLAGGADTQYF. The CDR3 coding sequence is TGTGCCAGCAGACCACCGCTAGCGGGGGGGGCGGATACGCAGTATTTT. Variable domain in full (rest from reference TRBV2 and TRBJ2-3): EPEVTQTPSHQVTQMGQEVILRCVPISNHLYFYWYRQILGQKVEFLVSFYNNEISEKSEIFDDQFSVERPDGSNFTLKIRSTKLEDSAMYFCASRPPLAGGADTQYFGPGTRLTVL.